A single sample is the source of the 28 T cell receptor beta chains below, sequenced in a study of blood T cell repertoires in COVID-19. Generated by immunoSEQ multiplex PCR, the TCRdb table keeps only in-frame clones and is missing some. The table shows about 300,000 clones, with nearly 90% occurring only once. The sample comprised PBMCs or T cells enriched from blood (not recorded which). These receptors were obtained from a young woman with acute COVID-19.

The J gene is TRBJ1-2, the V gene TRBV11-3; 11 bases are a match to TRBD1. This CDR3 region has 19 residues. V lost 5 bases to trimming and J lost 4 bases; unmatched junction nucleotides: 18. Germline lookup yields CDR1 SGHNT and CDR2 YENEEA. The CDR3 loop is CASSNPRTGGAGLGYGYTF. CDR3 DNA: TGTGCCAGCAGCAACCCGAGGACAGGGGGCGCGGGCCTAGGCTATGGCTACACCTTC.

CDR3 loop: CASSSGTGGYNEQFF. The CDR3 DNA is TGCGCCAGCAGCTCAGGGACAGGGGGCTACAATGAGCAGTTCTTC. The rearrangement uses TRBV5-1 and TRBJ2-1; 11 bases are shared with TRBD1. The CDR3 has 15 residues. Germline assignment: CDR1 SGHRS and CDR2 YFSETQ. V shed 3 bases and J 3 bases; nucleotides not matched to a gene: 2. Filled out from reference TRBV5-1 and TRBJ2-1, the complete variable domain reads KAGVTQTPRYLIKTRGQQVTLSCSPISGHRSVSWYQQTPGQGLQFLFEYFSETQRNKGNFPGRFSGRQFSNSRSEMNVSTLELGDSALYLCASSSGTGGYNEQFFGPGTRLTVL.

In DNA form, the CDR3 reads TGTGCCAGCTCACCCTCGGACAGGGGTGTGAATTCACCCCTCCACTTT. It specifies CASSPSDRGVNSPLHF. The chain joins TRBV18 to TRBJ1-6; 9 bases align to TRBD1. Unmatched junction bases numbered 7, after V lost 3 bases and J lost 7 bases. CDR1 and CDR2 from the germline V gene are KGHSH and LQKENI. This CDR3 comprises 16 residues.

J is TRBJ2-6 and V is TRBV29-1; 7 bases are shared with TRBD1. The CDR3 is 17 amino acids. J lost 0 bases, V lost 4 bases, and 9 bases had no gene match. CDR1 is SQVTM and CDR2 is ANQGSEA in the germline V gene. The CDR3 sequence: CSVAVQGSLSGANVLTF. CDR3 coding DNA: TGCAGCGTTGCGGTACAGGGGTCCCTCTCTGGGGCCAACGTCCTGACTTTC. Looking up the rest from reference TRBV29-1 and TRBJ2-6 gives the full variable domain: SAVISQKPSRDICQRGTSLTIQCQVDSQVTMMFWYRQQPGQSLTLIATANQGSEATYESGFVIDKFPISRPNLTFSTLTVSNMSPEDSSIYLCSVAVQGSLSGANVLTFGAGSRLTVL.

This clone has just a few counts. J is TRBJ2-2 and V is TRBV6-4; TRBD2 matches at 9 bases. The CDR3 covers 15 residues. Unmatched junction bases numbered 6, after V lost 4 bases and J lost 6 bases. Germline CDR1 is MRHNA and CDR2 is SNTAGT. In DNA form, the CDR3 reads TGTGCCAGCAGTGTGGTAGCGGGAGACGCCGGGGAGCTGTTTTTT. Amino acids: CASSVVAGDAGELFF.

This sequence joins TRBV7-8 and TRBJ1-2, with 7 bases that match TRBD1. Germline-derived CDR1 and CDR2 are SGHVS and FQNEAQ. V gave up 1 base and J gave up 8 bases; unmatched junction bases: 13. This CDR3 spans 16 amino acids. CDR3 protein: CASSLEPRQGPAGYTF. CDR3 nucleotides: TGTGCCAGCAGCTTAGAGCCCCGACAGGGACCGGCCGGCTACACCTTC.

The chain recombines TRBV28 with TRBJ1-5, with TRBD1 matching over 7 bases. The CDR3 has 16 amino acids. The trim removed 5 bases at V and 5 bases at J, leaving 12 bases unmatched. Germline CDR1 reads MDHEN; CDR2 reads SYDVKM. CDR3 sequence: CASSDYIAGGDQPQHF. CDR3 bases: TGTGCCAGCAGTGATTATATTGCAGGGGGAGATCAGCCCCAGCATTTT.

The rearrangement uses TRBV29-1 and TRBJ1-3; D unresolved. Trimming shortened V by 5 bases and J by 4 bases, and 15 bases separated the two germline ends. Germline V gene lookup returns CDR1 SQVTM and CDR2 ANQGSEA. The CDR3 is 14 amino acids. The CDR3 region has the DNA TGCAGCGTTAAAAGGGATTCGGGGGGAAACACCATATATTTT. Amino acids: CSVKRDSGGNTIYF.

The chain uses TRBV7-9 and TRBJ2-5, with 7 bases fitting TRBD1. The trim removed 5 bases at V and 2 bases at J, leaving 5 bases unmatched. The CDR3 has 14 amino acids. From germline, CDR1 is SEHNR and CDR2 FQNEAQ (reference sequence). This chain's CDR3 is CASSLWTGQETQYF. Written as DNA, the CDR3 is TGTGCCAGCAGCCTTTGGACAGGTCAAGAGACCCAGTACTTC.

V usage is TRBV2 and J usage is TRBJ1-2, with 10 bases identical to TRBD1. After removal of 4 bases from V and 0 bases from J, the junction contained 11 bases not matched to a gene. From germline, CDR1 is SNHLY and CDR2 FYNNEI. This CDR3 spans 18 amino acids. The CDR3 spells CASSGRQGAFPSNYGYTF. CDR3 in DNA: TGTGCCAGCAGTGGACGACAGGGGGCCTTCCCCTCTAACTATGGCTACACCTTC.

The chain links TRBV18 to TRBJ1-6, with TRBD1 matching over 12 bases. Germline trimming cut 4 bases from V and 13 bases from J; bases unmatched to any gene: 5. Germline assignment: CDR1 KGHSH and CDR2 LQKENI. The CDR3 loop spans 14 amino acids. The CDR3 reads CASSLGQGATPLHF. CDR3 nucleotides: TGTGCCAGCTCACTGGGACAGGGGGCTACGCCCCTCCACTTT. The entire variable domain, with the rest obtained from reference TRBV18 and TRBJ1-6, is as follows: NAGVMQNPRHLVRRRGQEARLRCSPMKGHSHVYWYRQLPEEGLKFMVYLQKENIIDESGMPKERFSAEFPKEGPSILRIQQVVRGDSAAYFCASSLGQGATPLHFGNGTRLTVT.

This clone was counted once. CDR3 region: CASSFWGDPEAFF. In nucleotides, the CDR3 is TGTGCCAGCAGTTTTTGGGGGGATCCTGAAGCTTTCTTT. The chain combines TRBV27 with TRBJ1-1; D is perhaps TRBD1 (5 bases). The CDR3 covers 13 residues. The ends were cut back, 3 bases at V and 6 bases at J, with 11 bases in the middle. CDR1 is MNHEY and CDR2 is SMNVEV in the germline V gene (reference sequence).

V and J are TRBV6-1 and TRBJ1-2; no clear D. V was shortened by 1 base and J by 2 bases, with 8 bases between the two germline ends. Germline assignment: CDR1 MNHNS and CDR2 SASEGT. The CDR3 runs to 14 residues. CDR3 in amino acids: CASSEGAGNYGYTF. The DNA for the CDR3 is TGTGCCAGCAGTGAAGGGGCAGGCAACTATGGCTACACCTTC.

The rearrangement uses TRBV9 and TRBJ2-1; D might be TRBD1 (6 bases). Trimming left V 7 bases short and J 7 bases short, with 9 bases between. In germline, CDR1 is SGDLS, CDR2 YYNGEE. The CDR3 is 11 residues long. CDR3 in amino acids: CASGGQNEQFF. CDR3 bases: TGTGCCAGCGGAGGACAGAATGAGCAGTTCTTC.

The chain has TRBV5-1 and TRBJ1-1, with 7 bases fitting TRBD1. Germline V gene sequence: CDR1 SGHRS, CDR2 YFSETQ. CDR3 length equals 16 residues. Trimming cost V 0 bases and J 3 bases; bases outside gene matches: 8. The DNA of the CDR3 is TGCGCCAGCAGCTTGGAATTAGGCACAGGGGACACTGAAGCTTTCTTT. Translation gives CASSLELGTGDTEAFF.

The chain has TRBV3-1 (or the pseudogene TRBV3-2) and TRBJ1-2, with 9 bases identical to TRBD1. CDR3 length: 14 amino acids. Per germline, CDR1 LGHDT and CDR2 YNNKEL (reference sequence). J gave up 8 bases and V 0 bases, and 4 bases lay outside the gene matches. Here the CDR3 DNA reads TGTGCCAGCAGCCAAGATACAGGGGGCGGGGGCTACACCTTC. Translating it yields CASSQDTGGGGYTF.

This chain uses TRBV4-1 with TRBJ1-1, with 7 nucleotides matching TRBD1. Germline V gives CDR1 MGHRA, CDR2 YSYEKL. CDR3 size: 16 residues. The V segment lost 1 base and the J segment 0 bases; nucleotides outside the gene matches: 5. The CDR3 nucleotides are TGCGCCAGCAGCCAAGTCGACAGGGTCATGAACACTGAAGCTTTCTTT. Residues: CASSQVDRVMNTEAFF.

A remark on this clone: A junction end diverges from the germline sequence, so it may reflect a read error. The V call is TRBV5-1, the J call TRBJ1-1, with D possibly TRBD1 on 6 matching bases. Per the germline V gene, CDR1 is SGHRS and CDR2 is YFSETQ. The CDR3 is 14 residues long. For the CDR3, the DNA is TGCGCCAGCAACAACCGGGACAAGGGTACGGAGTGGGTCTTT. The encoded protein is CASNNRDKGTEWVF.

CDR3 in amino acids: CASSQRTSGAQQYF. The CDR3 DNA reads as TGTGCCAGCAGCCAGAGGACTAGCGGGGCACAGCAGTACTTC. The chain has TRBV3-1 (or the pseudogene TRBV3-2) and TRBJ2-7, with 12 bases fitting TRBD2. The CDR3 has 14 amino acids. Germline CDR1 LGHDT, CDR2 YNNKEL (reference sequence). J lost 8 bases, V lost 3 bases, and 5 bases had no gene match.

Points on this clone: A junction end diverges from the germline sequence, so it may reflect a read error. For the CDR3, the DNA is TGTGCTAGCAGCTTACTTAGTGGACAGCGCCAGCTTGGTGAGCAGTTCTTC. Translating it yields CASSLLSGQRQLGEQFF. V usage is TRBV7-7 and J usage is TRBJ2-1; possibly TRBD1 for D (6 bases). This CDR3 has 17 residues. Germline lookup yields CDR1 SSHAT and CDR2 FNYEAQ (reference sequence).

This chain joins TRBV30 and TRBJ2-7; 10 bases map to TRBD1. The CDR3 contains 14 residues. The V segment lost 1 base and the J segment 4 bases; nucleotides outside the gene matches: 4. Germline CDR1 and CDR2: GTSNPN and SVGIG (reference sequence). The CDR3 region has the DNA TGTGCCTGGAGTGAGGGACAGGGGAAGTACGAGCAGTACTTC. It is translated as CAWSEGQGKYEQYF.

The V call is TRBV24-1, the J call TRBJ2-3; 7 nucleotides align to TRBD2. CDR1 is KGHDR and CDR2 is SFDVKD in the germline V gene. The CDR3 runs to 17 residues. V lost 0 bases, J lost 3 bases, and 8 bases stayed unmatched. This CDR3 is CATSDLWGGSGTDTQYF. The CDR3 nucleotides read TGTGCCACCAGTGATTTGTGGGGCGGGAGTGGTACAGATACGCAGTATTTT.

This sequence joins TRBV14 and TRBJ1-2; 8 nucleotides align to TRBD1. The ends lost 3 bases at V and 4 bases at J; junction bases unmatched: 1. Per the germline V gene, CDR1 is SGHDN and CDR2 is FVKESK. The CDR3 totals 13 residues. CDR3 sequence (DNA): TGTGCCAGCAGCCAGGGACAGGCCTATGGCTACACCTTC. Residues: CASSQGQAYGYTF.

As for this clone: This sample also contains other DNA sequences that code for the same CDR3. V usage is TRBV6-5 and J usage is TRBJ2-7, with D possibly matching TRBD2 (5 bases). CDR3 length equals 15 residues. Trimming took 0 bases from V and 4 from J, leaving 13 bases between them. Germline loops: CDR1 MNHEY, CDR2 SVGAGI. CDR3 protein: CASSYSVAGSYEQYF. CDR3 DNA sequence: TGTGCCAGCAGTTACTCGGTGGCGGGTTCGTACGAGCAGTACTTC.

CDR3 sequence: CASSPTGRRNTIYF. The CDR3 region has the DNA TGTGCCAGCAGCCCGACAGGGAGGCGCAACACCATATATTTT. The genes are TRBV6-5 and TRBJ1-3; 7 bases are shared with TRBD1. V was clipped by 6 bases and J by 7 bases; unmatched bases: 9. The CDR3 has 14 amino acids. The germline CDR1 and CDR2 sequences are MNHEY and SVGAGI.

The count of this clone is one. J is TRBJ1-4 and V is TRBV27; D is perhaps TRBD1 (5 bases). Trimming left V 8 bases short and J 1 base short, with 11 bases between. Germline V gives CDR1 MNHEY, CDR2 SMNVEV (reference sequence). The CDR3 runs 14 residues. The CDR3 reads CASGRVETNEKLFF. Here the CDR3 DNA reads TGTGCCAGCGGCAGGGTAGAAACTAATGAAAAACTGTTTTTT. Combining the CDR3 with reference TRBV27 and TRBJ1-4 gives the whole variable domain EAQVTQNPRYLITVTGKKLTVTCSQNMNHEYMSWYRQDPGLGLRQIYYSMNVEVTDKGDVPEGYKVSRKEKRNFPLILESPSPNQTSLYFCASGRVETNEKLFFGSGTQLSVL.

The rearrangement links TRBV10-3 to TRBJ1-2, with 7 bases aligning to TRBD1. Unmatched junction bases numbered 13, after V lost 4 bases and J lost 8 bases. Germline-derived CDR1 and CDR2 are ENHRY and SYGVKD. The CDR3 spans 15 residues. In DNA form, the CDR3 reads TGTGCCATCAGTGCAGACAGGGCCTGGATGGGCGGCTACACCTTC. Its translation: CAISADRAWMGGYTF.

The chain couples TRBV5-1 to TRBJ1-6; D unresolved. CDR3 length: 13 amino acids. The V gene's germline CDR1 is SGHRS and CDR2 YFSETQ. Trimming pared 0 bases from V and 8 bases from J, leaving 6 bases between. The DNA for the CDR3 is TGCGCCAGCAGCTTGGTGTATGATTCACCCCTCCACTTT. It yields the protein CASSLVYDSPLHF.